This note documents a single TCR beta chain sequence. Its matching antigen is unknown. Unstimulated Tregs (CD4+CD25+CD127-) and CD4+CD25- non-Tregs were sorted from PBMCs. Generated by immunoSEQ multiplex PCR, the TCRdb table keeps only in-frame clones and is missing some. The data contain some 240,000 clones, about 86% of them seen just once; the ten biggest clones take up over 0.5%. Trimming removed 5 bases from V and 4 bases from J; junction bases left unmatched: 4. Germline-derived CDR1 and CDR2 are SQVTM and ANQGSEA. This CDR3 is built from 13 residues. This sample was included in a study of Tregs in tolerant kidney transplant recipients. General study findings and limits: Biological reproducibility was not directly addressed in this study. The most relevant donor-specific Treg TCRbeta repertoire apparently came from expansion with activated donor B cells.

The sequence was obtained from a human donor in good health. V is TRBV29-1 and J is TRBJ1-1, with 10 bases that match TRBD1. Sequenced input: CD4+ T cells from blood. The CDR3 DNA reads as TGCAGCGTTTGGACAGGGGGACCCACTGAAGCTTTCTTT. This translates into CSVWTGGPTEAFF.